The following is a T cell receptor (beta chain) sequence with its context. CDR1 and CDR2 from the germline V gene are GTSNPN and SVGIG (reference sequence). The ends were cut back, 2 bases at V and 6 bases at J, with 11 bases in the middle. CDR3 length equals 13 residues. The source of the sample is a study of blood T cell repertoires in COVID-19. Study context: Sources were T cells, B-cell-depleted T cells, or PBMCs; the material itself was cDNA or gDNA.

Source study methods: Quantification of nucleated cells was approximated via reference gene primer amplification. Measured with immunoSEQ multiplex PCR; TCRdb has only the in-frame clones, and not every one. V, J and clone size derive from that table, while D and trimming were established from the DNA sequence. The sample includes about 100,000 clones, about two thirds of them seen just once. The source is a woman in her thirties or forties with acute or convalescent COVID-19. The V call is TRBV30, the J call TRBJ2-1, with a possible D match to TRBD2 (7 bases). Sequenced: peripheral blood. CDR3 DNA: TGTGCCTGGAGTCGGGGGGCCATCAATGAGCAGTTCTTC. This encodes CAWSRGAINEQFF.